Presented here are 3 T cell receptor beta chains from one specimen sequenced in a study of blood T cell repertoires in COVID-19. TCRdb's table, derived via immunoSEQ multiplex PCR, lists solely in-frame clones and lacks some. Of about 170,000 clones detected, more than 75% appear once; the ten largest clones hold approximately 5%. Material for sequencing was peripheral blood. The receptors shown here come from a man aged 18-30 years with COVID-19, enrolled during active disease.

The chain uses TRBV6-2 or TRBV6-3 and TRBJ2-3; maybe TRBD2 (6 bases). Germline values: CDR1 MNHEY, CDR2 SVGEGT. V was pared by 6 bases and J by 3 bases, with 22 bases between. The CDR3 is 17 residues long. CDR3 bases: TGTGCCAGCAGCCAGACTGGTAGCGGAGGCCCGACAGATACGCAGTATTTT. Protein: CASSQTGSGGPTDTQYF.

The chain uses TRBV19 and TRBJ2-1; TRBD2 matches at 9 bases. Germline V gene lookup returns CDR1 LNHDA and CDR2 SQIVND (reference sequence). Trimming cost V 9 bases and J 4 bases; bases outside gene matches: 4. CDR3 length equals 13 residues. In DNA, the CDR3 is TGTGCCAGCGGGACTAGCATGTACAATGAGCAGTTCTTC. This translates into CASGTSMYNEQFF.

This chain joins TRBV5-5 and TRBJ2-1, with D maybe TRBD1 (6 bases). This CDR3 contains 16 residues. Per the germline V gene, CDR1 is SGHKS and CDR2 is YYEKEE (reference sequence). Trimming pared 1 base from V and 8 bases from J, leaving 19 bases between. The CDR3 DNA follows: TGTGCCAGCAGCTTGTACGGGGACCCACGACAGGATGAGCAGTTCTTC. Translation gives CASSLYGDPRQDEQFF.